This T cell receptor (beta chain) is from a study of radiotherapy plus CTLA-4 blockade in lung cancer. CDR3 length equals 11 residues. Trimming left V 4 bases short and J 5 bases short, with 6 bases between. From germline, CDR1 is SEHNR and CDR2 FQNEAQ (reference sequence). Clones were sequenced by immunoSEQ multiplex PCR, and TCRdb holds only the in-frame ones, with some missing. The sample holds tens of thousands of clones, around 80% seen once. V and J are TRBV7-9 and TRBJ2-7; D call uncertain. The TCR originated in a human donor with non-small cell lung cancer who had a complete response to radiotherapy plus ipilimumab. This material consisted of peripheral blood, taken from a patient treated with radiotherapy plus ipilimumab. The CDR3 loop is CASSWQHEQYF. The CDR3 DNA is TGTGCCAGCAGCTGGCAGCACGAGCAGTACTTC.